This T cell receptor (beta chain) derives from a study of radiotherapy plus CTLA-4 blockade in lung cancer. About the study: Around a sixth of patients responded objectively, and roughly 31% achieved disease control. Study results and caveats: Radiotherapy was combined with ipilimumab, and tumor-derived TCR clones then expanded in blood.

The CDR3 loop spans 15 amino acids. V trimming: 0 bases; J trimming: 7 bases; junction bases outside the gene matches: 4. Germline CDR1 and CDR2: PRHDT and FYEKMQ (reference sequence). About this clone itself: What it recognizes is unknown.

This table comes from immunoSEQ multiplex PCR, and its TCRdb copy is limited to in-frame clones, with some not included. The data show roughly 45,000 clones, 63% seen once. The chain combines TRBV13 with TRBJ2-7, with 12 nucleotides matching TRBD2. Specimen: peripheral blood, collected from a patient treated with radiotherapy plus ipilimumab. The clonotype comes from a human donor with non-small cell lung cancer who had a partial response to radiotherapy plus ipilimumab. This CDR3 reads CASSLGSSGRGEQYF. For the CDR3, the DNA is TGTGCCAGCAGCTTAGGATCTAGCGGGAGGGGTGAGCAGTACTTC.